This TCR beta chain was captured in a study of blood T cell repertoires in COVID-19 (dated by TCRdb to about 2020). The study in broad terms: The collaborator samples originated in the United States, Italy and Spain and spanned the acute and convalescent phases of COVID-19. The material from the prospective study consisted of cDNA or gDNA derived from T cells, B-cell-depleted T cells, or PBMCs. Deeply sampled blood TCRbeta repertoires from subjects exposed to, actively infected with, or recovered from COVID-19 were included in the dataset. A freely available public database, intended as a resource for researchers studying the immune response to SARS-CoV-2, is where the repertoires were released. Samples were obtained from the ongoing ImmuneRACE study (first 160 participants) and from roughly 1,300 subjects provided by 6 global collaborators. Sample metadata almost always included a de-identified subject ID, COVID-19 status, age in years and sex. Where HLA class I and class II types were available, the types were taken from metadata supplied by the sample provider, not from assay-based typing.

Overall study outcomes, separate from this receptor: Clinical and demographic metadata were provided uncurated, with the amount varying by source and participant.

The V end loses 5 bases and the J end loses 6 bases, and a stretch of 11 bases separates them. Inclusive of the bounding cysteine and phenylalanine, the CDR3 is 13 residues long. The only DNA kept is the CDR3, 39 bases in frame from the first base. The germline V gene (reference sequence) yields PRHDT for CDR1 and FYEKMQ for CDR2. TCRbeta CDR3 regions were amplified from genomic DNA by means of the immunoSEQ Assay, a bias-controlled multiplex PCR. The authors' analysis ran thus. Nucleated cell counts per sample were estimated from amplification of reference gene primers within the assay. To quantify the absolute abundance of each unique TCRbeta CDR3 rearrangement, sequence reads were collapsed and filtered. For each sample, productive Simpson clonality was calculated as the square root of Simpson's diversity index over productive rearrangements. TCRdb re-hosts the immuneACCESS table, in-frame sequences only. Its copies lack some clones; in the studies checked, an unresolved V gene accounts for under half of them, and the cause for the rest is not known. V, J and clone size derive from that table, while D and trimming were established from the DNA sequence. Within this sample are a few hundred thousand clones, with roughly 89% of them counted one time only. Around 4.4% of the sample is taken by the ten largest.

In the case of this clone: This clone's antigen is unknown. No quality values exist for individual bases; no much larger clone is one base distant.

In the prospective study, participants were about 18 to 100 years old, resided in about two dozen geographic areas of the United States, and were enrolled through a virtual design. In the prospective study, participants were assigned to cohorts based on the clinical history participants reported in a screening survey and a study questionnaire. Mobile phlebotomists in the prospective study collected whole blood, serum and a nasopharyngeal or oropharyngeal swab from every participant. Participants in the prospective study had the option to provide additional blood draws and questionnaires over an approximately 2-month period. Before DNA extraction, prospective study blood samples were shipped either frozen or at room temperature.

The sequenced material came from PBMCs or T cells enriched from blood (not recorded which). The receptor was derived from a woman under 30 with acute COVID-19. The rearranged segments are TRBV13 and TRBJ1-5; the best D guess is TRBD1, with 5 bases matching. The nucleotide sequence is TGTGCCAGCAGCCACCAAAGGGGTCAGCCCCAGCATTTT. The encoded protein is CASSHQRGQPQHF.